One T cell receptor (beta chain) is described in this entry. What it recognizes is unknown. This specimen comes from a study of a mutant IDH1 vaccine in newly diagnosed glioma. Study-wide context: Every participant had undergone radiotherapy, temozolomide, or both before, and most underwent both.

Specified time point: baseline, week 1 (first vaccination visit). This sample's treatment: pre-vaccination baseline after standard-of-care therapy. Each donor presented with a new WHO grade 3 or 4 astrocytoma that tested IDH1-mutant and showed ATRX loss. Study-level findings and limits: Patients mounted vaccine-induced immune responses in roughly 93% of cases. Shifts in the top peripheral T cell clonotypes seemed unrelated to pseudoprogression.

Only in-frame clones appear in the TCRdb table, and some are missing; sequencing was by immunoSEQ multiplex PCR. The sample carries about 88,000 clones, more than 65% recorded once. The CDR3 is 15 residues long. J gave up 5 bases and V 5 bases, and 9 bases lay outside the gene matches. Germline CDR1 WSHSY, CDR2 SAAADI. This sequence was found in a man in his forties with glioma. Some clones in this sample may be carry-over from other donors' samples. The sample in question was PBMCs, obtained from a glioma patient treated with radiotherapy, temozolomide or both. The chain employs TRBV10-2 and TRBJ1-5, with 7 bases identical to TRBD1. The CDR3 here is CASSNTDREDQPQHF. The CDR3, as DNA: TGCGCCAGCAGTAATACCGACAGGGAGGATCAGCCCCAGCATTTT.